A single sample is the source of the 21 T cell receptor beta chains below, sequenced in a study of vaccination and CD4 T cells after COVID-19. The assay that was used to sequence DNA from cultured CD4+ T cells was the Oncomine TCR Beta short-read assay. Scientists extracted genomic DNA from CD4+ T cells grown in culture. One entry per CDR3 protein results from TCRdb running MiXCR on the PCR reads. This table has fewer than 11,000 distinct CDR3 sequences, 25% to 30% appearing once. The treatment here: roughly ten-day PBMC culture with coronavirus spike peptide pools or control peptides (ViraFEST assay). The unexposed donor gave CD4+ T cells before the COVID-19 pandemic (2011-2018). Their cognate antigens are unknown. Sequenced sample: CD4+ T cells from blood, cultured in vitro. The receptor set was obtained from a human donor in good health.

This clonotype has a handful of counts. The genes are TRBV20-1 and TRBJ2-3; tentative D call: TRBD2 (5 bases). Germline V gives CDR1 DFQATT, CDR2 SNEGSKA (reference sequence). The CDR3 is 15 amino acids. The ends were cut back, 5 bases at V and 2 bases at J, with 17 bases in the middle. The CDR3 region has the DNA TGCAGTGCTTCCCCCCTGGCGGGCTACACAGATACGCAGTATTTT. Protein sequence: CSASPLAGYTDTQYF.

This clonotype turned up a few times. The rearrangement uses TRBV6-2 or TRBV6-3 and TRBJ2-3; D is unclear. With 0 bases removed from V and 5 bases from J, the gap between germline ends came to 3 bases. The CDR3 consists of 12 residues. Germline CDR1 is MNHEY and CDR2 is SVGEGT. CDR3 bases: TGTGCCAGCAGTTACTCGCGAGATACGCAGTATTTT. This translates into CASSYSRDTQYF.

This clonotype has only a few counts. This rearrangement joins TRBV20-1 to TRBJ2-5, with D perhaps TRBD1 or TRBD2 (5 bases each). Germline CDR1 reads DFQATT; CDR2 reads SNEGSKA (reference sequence). V lost 6 bases and J lost 4, with 21 bases in between. There are 15 residues in the CDR3. The CDR3 DNA is TGCAGTGCAAATCCCGACTTTAGGGACCGAGAGACCCAGTACTTC. Translation: CSANPDFRDRETQYF.

This chain links TRBV29-1 with TRBJ1-1, with 10 bases aligning to TRBD1. V trimming: 7 bases; J trimming: 7 bases; junction bases outside the gene matches: 12. Germline CDR1 is SQVTM and CDR2 is ANQGSEA. The CDR3 runs to 14 residues. The CDR3 protein is CSAGGTGAGGEAFF. In DNA form, the CDR3 reads TGCAGCGCAGGAGGGACAGGGGCGGGAGGTGAAGCTTTCTTT.

The chain has TRBV10-2 and TRBJ2-1; TRBD1 or TRBD2 may be the D gene (6 bases each). In germline, CDR1 is WSHSY, CDR2 SAAADI. The CDR3 totals 16 residues. Trimming left V 1 base short and J 2 bases short, with 12 bases between. The CDR3 protein is CASSELGGLTYNEQFF. CDR3 nucleotide sequence: TGCGCCAGCAGTGAGTTGGGGGGCTTAACCTACAATGAGCAGTTCTTC.

This clonotype appeared a single time. The rearrangement links TRBV6-5 to TRBJ2-1, with unresolved D. The DNA end lines up better with TRBJ2-7; the J call may be wrong. Per germline, CDR1 MNHEY and CDR2 SVGAGI. The CDR3 consists of 12 residues. CDR3 coding DNA: TGTGCCAGCAGTTACGCCAGTGGTGAGCAGTACTTC. Amino acids: CASSYASGEQYF.

This clonotype was counted only a few times. The CDR3 sequence: CASRDRGADTQYF. The DNA for the CDR3 is TGTGCCAGTAGAGACAGGGGGGCGGATACGCAGTATTTT. The rearrangement links TRBV19 to TRBJ2-3; 9 nucleotides align to TRBD1. In germline, CDR1 is LNHDA, CDR2 SQIVND (reference sequence). The CDR3 has 13 amino acids. The J segment lost 6 bases and the V segment lost 6 bases, leaving 4 bases of the junction unmatched.

In this sample, this clonotype turned up once. V gene TRBV5-4 combines with J gene TRBJ2-5, with 12 positions matching TRBD2. After removal of 4 bases from V and 1 base from J, the junction contained 5 bases not matched to a gene. From germline, CDR1 is SGHNT and CDR2 YYREEE (reference sequence). The CDR3 extends over 16 amino acids. Here the CDR3 DNA reads TGTGCCAGCAGCGCGACTAGCGGGAGATTCCAAGAGACCCAGTACTTC. Protein: CASSATSGRFQETQYF.

The chain has TRBV9 and TRBJ2-5; 7 nucleotides line up with TRBD1. Germline V gene lookup returns CDR1 SGDLS and CDR2 YYNGEE. This CDR3 has 15 residues. The J segment lost 5 bases and the V segment lost 4 bases, leaving 11 bases of the junction unmatched. The DNA of the CDR3 is TGTGCCAGCAGCACCAAACAGGGGATGGGGGAGACCCAGTACTTC. Translated: CASSTKQGMGETQYF.

The J gene is TRBJ2-7, the V gene TRBV29-1, with TRBD1 matching over 7 bases. Germline V gene data show CDR1 as SQVTM and CDR2 as ANQGSEA. The CDR3 totals 13 residues. V dropped 2 bases and J dropped 6; count of bases not matched to a gene: 7. The CDR3 here is CSVESRGLGEQYF. The CDR3 nucleotides read TGCAGCGTTGAATCGAGGGGGCTCGGCGAGCAGTACTTC.

This clonotype was counted between two and nine times. The J gene is TRBJ2-7, the V gene TRBV20-1, with a possible D match to TRBD1 (5 bases). The CDR3 is 14 residues long. Germline CDR1 is DFQATT and CDR2 is SNEGSKA (reference sequence). V lost 1 base and J lost 2, with 12 bases in between. This CDR3 is CSARGQGKAYEQYF. For the CDR3, the DNA is TGCAGTGCTAGAGGGCAGGGAAAAGCCTACGAGCAGTACTTC.

The chain employs TRBV30 and TRBJ1-2; possible D gene TRBD1, 5 bases. The CDR3 extends over 15 amino acids. Trimming took off 5 bases at V and 0 bases at J, with 16 bases between the two ends. The germline CDR1 and CDR2 sequences are GTSNPN and SVGIG (reference sequence). The CDR3 spells CAWALTGLANYGYTF. The CDR3 coding sequence is TGTGCCTGGGCCCTTACGGGGCTTGCTAACTATGGCTACACCTTC.

The rearrangement joins TRBV20-1 to TRBJ2-7; 9 bases align to TRBD1. CDR1 DFQATT and CDR2 SNEGSKA come from the germline V gene (reference sequence). The CDR3 is 14 amino acids. Germline trimming cut 6 bases from V and 1 base from J; bases unmatched to any gene: 7. The CDR3 protein is CSATTGTGSYEQYF. CDR3 DNA: TGCAGTGCCACCACCGGGACAGGGTCCTACGAGCAGTACTTC.

This clonotype occurred a few times. V and J are TRBV20-1 and TRBJ2-5, with D possibly being TRBD2 (5 bases). V lost 3 bases and J 1 base, leaving 9 bases between the germline ends. Germline CDR1 DFQATT, CDR2 SNEGSKA (reference sequence). The CDR3 runs to 13 residues. Written as DNA, the CDR3 is TGCAGTGCTAGCCGGGGTATCCAAGAGACCCAGTACTTC. Its protein product is CSASRGIQETQYF.

This chain joins TRBV7-9 and TRBJ1-2; 9 bases agree with TRBD1. Per germline, CDR1 SEHNR and CDR2 FQNEAQ (reference sequence). Losses at the gene ends were 5 bases for V and 6 bases for J; bases not matched to a gene: 7. This CDR3 contains 14 residues. In DNA, the CDR3 is TGTGCCAGCAGCCAATCGGGGACAGGGCATGGCTACACCTTC. It encodes CASSQSGTGHGYTF.

The chain carries TRBV5-4 and TRBJ2-7; no reliable D call. Germline loops: CDR1 SGHNT, CDR2 YYREEE (reference sequence). Deletions cut 4 bases from V and 4 bases from J, with 9 bases between. This CDR3 spans 12 amino acids. CDR3 loop: CASSLATYEQYF. The DNA of the CDR3 is TGTGCCAGCAGCCTGGCCACTTACGAGCAGTACTTC.

This clonotype was detected only a few times. J is TRBJ1-2 and V is TRBV6-2 or TRBV6-3; no clear D. V gave up 9 bases and J gave up 6 bases, with 14 bases separating them. The CDR3 has 12 amino acids. Per germline, CDR1 MNHEY and CDR2 SVGEGT. CDR3 nucleotides: TGTGCCAGTGAAGACCCCGGCGATGGCTACACCTTC. Translated, it gives CASEDPGDGYTF.

This clonotype is judged medium-sized (0.01 to 0.1%). The V call is TRBV6-1, the J call TRBJ1-5, with 9 bases aligning to TRBD1. CDR3 size: 14 residues. Losses at the gene ends were 5 bases for V and 2 bases for J; bases not matched to a gene: 1. The V gene's germline CDR1 is MNHNS and CDR2 SASEGT. The DNA for the CDR3 is TGTGCCAGCAGTAGGACAGGGGGCAATCAGCCCCAGCATTTT. This gives the protein CASSRTGGNQPQHF.

This clonotype has only a few counts. The chain is built from TRBV6-2 or TRBV6-3 and TRBJ2-7; TRBD1 matches at 9 bases. Trimming at V came to 6 bases and at J to 7 bases, leaving 10 bases not matched to a gene. CDR1 MNHEY and CDR2 SVGEGT come from the germline V gene. This CDR3 is built from 14 residues. DNA for the CDR3: TGTGCCAGCAGACAGGGGGCCAGGGTTCGGGAGCAGTACTTC. Translating gives CASRQGARVREQYF.

The chain joins TRBV6-1 to TRBJ2-7; D uncertain. The CDR3 length is 13 residues. V was shortened by 6 bases and J by 6 bases, with 15 bases between the two germline ends. From germline, CDR1 is MNHNS and CDR2 SASEGT. This CDR3 reads CASRNYMLLEQYF. Written as DNA, the CDR3 is TGTGCCAGCAGGAATTACATGCTCCTCGAGCAGTACTTC.

This clonotype was seen a few times. The chain employs TRBV27 and TRBJ2-7; no clear D. The CDR3 is made up of 13 amino acids. The germline V gene encodes CDR1 MNHEY and CDR2 SMNVEV (reference sequence). V was pared by 5 bases and J by 2 bases, with 10 bases between. The CDR3 DNA reads TGTGCCAGCAGTCCCCGAACTACCTACGAGCAGTACTTC. Residues: CASSPRTTYEQYF.